One and the same sample provided the 18 T cell receptor beta chains below, sequenced in a study of T cell repertoires in cytomegalovirus infection. MiXCR, applied by TCRdb to the reads, yields one record per CDR3 protein. The table lists 84,000 or so distinct CDR3 sequences, 40% to 50% of them singletons, with 85% to 95% in the top ten. The antigens for these receptors are not known. This sample comprised CD8+ T cells from cultured PBMCs, obtained from culture after CMV antigen stimulation. The receptors here all came from a human donor in good health (CMV status not recorded). Some clones in this sample may be carry-over from other donors' samples.

The V call is TRBV4-1, the J call TRBJ1-6, with 8 positions matching TRBD1. The V and J ends lost 2 bases and 7 bases, in that order; junction bases with no gene match: 10. This CDR3 region has 17 residues. Germline values: CDR1 MGHRA, CDR2 YSYEKL. The CDR3 sequence: CASSQHISTGANSPLHF. The CDR3, as DNA: TGCGCCAGCAGCCAACATATCTCGACAGGGGCAAATTCACCCCTCCACTTT.

There are a few counts of this clonotype. The chain has TRBV28 and TRBJ2-6; perhaps D is TRBD1 or TRBD2 (6 bases each). CDR1 MDHEN and CDR2 SYDVKM come from the germline V gene. V lost 3 bases to trimming and J lost 2 bases, with 17 bases between them. The CDR3 totals 18 residues. The CDR3 DNA reads TGTGCCAGCAGTTTCGAGGGGGGTATGTCGGCTGGGGCCAACGTCCTGACTTTC. This gives the protein CASSFEGGMSAGANVLTF.

The chain employs TRBV30 and TRBJ1-5, with 12 bases that match TRBD1. The junction had 8 bases not matched to a gene; V was cut back by 4 bases and J by 7 bases. Germline-derived CDR1 and CDR2 are GTSNPN and SVGIG (reference sequence). The CDR3 consists of 15 residues. The CDR3 nucleotides read TGTGCCTGGAAGCCGGGACAGGGGGCATGGCAGCCCCAGCATTTT. As protein: CAWKPGQGAWQPQHF.

The rearrangement links TRBV5-4 to TRBJ1-1; the D is unclear. V dropped 1 base and J dropped 3 bases, with 10 bases sitting between them. CDR3 length: 14 amino acids. Germline CDR1 is SGHNT and CDR2 is YYREEE (reference sequence). CDR3 sequence: CASSLPGGDTEAFF. CDR3 sequence (DNA): TGTGCCAGCAGCTTGCCGGGCGGGGACACTGAAGCTTTCTTT.

V gene TRBV7-9 combines with J gene TRBJ2-1, with D possibly being TRBD2 (6 bases). V dropped 2 bases and J dropped 0 bases, with 14 bases sitting between them. Germline V gives CDR1 SEHNR, CDR2 FQNEAQ (reference sequence). This CDR3 comprises 17 residues. This CDR3 is CASSLSPSASSYNEQFF. The DNA of the CDR3 is TGTGCCAGCAGCTTATCGCCTAGCGCAAGCTCCTACAATGAGCAGTTCTTC.

The chain recombines TRBV5-1 with TRBJ2-2, with D tentatively TRBD1 (5 bases). From germline, CDR1 is SGHRS and CDR2 YFSETQ. The V and J ends lost 6 bases and 1 base respectively, with 13 bases between them. This CDR3 region has 15 residues. CDR3 sequence: CASTPETENTGELFF. The CDR3 DNA sequence: TGCGCCAGCACCCCCGAGACAGAGAACACCGGGGAGCTGTTTTTT.

The chain has TRBV7-9 and TRBJ1-3; D is possibly TRBD1 (6 bases). V was clipped by 5 bases and J by 3 bases, with 20 bases between them. The CDR3 runs 17 residues. Per germline, CDR1 SEHNR and CDR2 FQNEAQ (reference sequence). CDR3: CASSPPSAGAIGNTIYF. The DNA of the CDR3 is TGTGCCAGCAGCCCCCCAAGTGCAGGGGCCATTGGAAACACCATATATTTT.

The V gene is TRBV29-1, the J gene TRBJ2-4; D remains unclear. The CDR3 totals 15 residues. The V gene's germline CDR1 is SQVTM and CDR2 ANQGSEA. The V end was cut by 2 bases, the J end by 0 bases, with 11 bases between. CDR3 nucleotide sequence: TGCAGCGTTGAACCCAGTGATATAGCCAAAAACATTCAGTACTTC. This sequence encodes CSVEPSDIAKNIQYF.

This clonotype was recorded at least ten times. The V call is TRBV7-2, the J call TRBJ1-5, with a tentative D call TRBD1 (5 bases). With 0 bases removed from V and 3 bases from J, the gap between germline ends came to 6 bases. This CDR3 has 14 amino acids. Per the germline V gene, CDR1 is SGHTA and CDR2 is FQGNSA. The CDR3 reads CASSLAGVNQPQHF. CDR3 sequence (DNA): TGTGCCAGCAGCTTAGCGGGGGTCAATCAGCCCCAGCATTTT.

In this sample, this clonotype turned up once. The chain recombines TRBV10-1 with TRBJ2-1; 10 positions match TRBD2. This CDR3 spans 18 amino acids. J lost 4 bases, V lost 2 bases, and 11 bases had no gene match. The V gene's germline CDR1 is WNHNN and CDR2 SYGVQD (reference sequence). CDR3 in amino acids: CASSESIERGGMYNEQFF. CDR3 DNA sequence: TGCGCCAGCAGTGAGAGTATTGAGCGGGGGGGTATGTACAATGAGCAGTTCTTC.

Only a few counts were recorded for this clonotype. The rearrangement links TRBV24-1 to TRBJ2-3, with 9 positions matching TRBD1. CDR1 and CDR2 (germline): KGHDR, SFDVKD. Trimming cost V 2 bases and J 6 bases; bases outside gene matches: 11. The CDR3 spans 17 residues. The CDR3 DNA reads TGTGCCACCAGTGATTCGGGACAGGGACTGCTCCTGGATACGCAGTATTTT. It encodes CATSDSGQGLLLDTQYF.

The V call is TRBV28, the J call TRBJ2-1; D is unclear. V lost 3 bases to trimming and J lost 8 bases, with 17 bases between them. The CDR3 has 15 residues. Germline loops: CDR1 MDHEN, CDR2 SYDVKM. CDR3 nucleotides: TGTGCCAGCAGTTTTTCCTCCCTCCCCGGCGATGAGCAGTTCTTC. Translation gives CASSFSSLPGDEQFF.

The chain has TRBV5-1 and TRBJ1-2, with TRBD1 matching over 7 bases. The J segment lost 10 bases and the V segment lost 0 bases, leaving 21 bases of the junction unmatched. This CDR3 has 18 residues. Germline V gives CDR1 SGHRS, CDR2 YFSETQ. This CDR3 reads CASSLDRGRSRSRFFYTF. The DNA of the CDR3 is TGCGCCAGCAGCTTGGACAGGGGCCGGAGTCGGAGCAGGTTCTTCTACACCTTC.

This clonotype was detected a few times. V and J are TRBV12-3 or TRBV12-4 and TRBJ2-5; TRBD1 aligns across 10 bases. V gave up 4 bases and J gave up 4 bases; unmatched junction bases: 3. CDR3 size: 14 residues. CDR3 sequence reads: CASSYRDRGETQYF. As DNA, the CDR3 is TGTGCCAGCAGTTACCGGGACAGGGGAGAGACCCAGTACTTC.

The genes are TRBV7-6 and TRBJ1-6; perhaps TRBD1 as D (5 bases). Trimming took 5 bases from V and 10 from J, leaving 18 bases between them. Per germline, CDR1 SGHVS and CDR2 FNYEAQ. This CDR3 has 15 amino acids. The CDR3 spells CASSRRGGDPSPLHF. CDR3 sequence (DNA): TGTGCCAGCAGCCGTCGTGGAGGGGATCCCTCACCCCTCCACTTT.

The rearrangement uses TRBV6-2 or TRBV6-3 and TRBJ2-2; tentatively, D is TRBD2 (6 bases). Germline V gene sequence: CDR1 MNHEY, CDR2 SVGEGT. The CDR3 covers 15 residues. Between the trimmed V and J ends, which lost 5 bases and 2 bases, there was a span of 12 bases. The CDR3 sequence: CASSDIGGNTGELFF. The CDR3 nucleotides read TGTGCCAGCAGTGATATCGGGGGAAACACCGGGGAGCTGTTTTTT.

J is TRBJ2-1 and V is TRBV7-3; 16 nucleotides line up with TRBD2. The CDR3 totals 19 residues. The V and J ends lost 5 bases and 2 bases, in that order; junction bases with no gene match: 9. Germline CDR1 SGHTA, CDR2 FQGTGA. The CDR3 nucleotides are TGTGCCAGCAGCAGTCCGGGACTAGCGGGGGGGAATACCTACAATGAGCAGTTCTTC. It is translated as CASSSPGLAGGNTYNEQFF.

This rearrangement joins TRBV5-1 to TRBJ2-2; 7 bases map to TRBD1. The CDR3 is made up of 15 amino acids. Per germline, CDR1 SGHRS and CDR2 YFSETQ. V lost 1 base to trimming and J lost 5 bases; unmatched junction nucleotides: 5. The CDR3 here is CASSLRQGRTGELFF. CDR3 nucleotides: TGCGCCAGCAGCTTGCGACAGGGAAGGACCGGGGAGCTGTTTTTT. The full variable domain, rest sourced from reference TRBV5-1 and TRBJ2-2, is KAGVTQTPRYLIKTRGQQVTLSCSPISGHRSVSWYQQTPGQGLQFLFEYFSETQRNKGNFPGRFSGRQFSNSRSEMNVSTLELGDSALYLCASSLRQGRTGELFFGEGSRLTVL.